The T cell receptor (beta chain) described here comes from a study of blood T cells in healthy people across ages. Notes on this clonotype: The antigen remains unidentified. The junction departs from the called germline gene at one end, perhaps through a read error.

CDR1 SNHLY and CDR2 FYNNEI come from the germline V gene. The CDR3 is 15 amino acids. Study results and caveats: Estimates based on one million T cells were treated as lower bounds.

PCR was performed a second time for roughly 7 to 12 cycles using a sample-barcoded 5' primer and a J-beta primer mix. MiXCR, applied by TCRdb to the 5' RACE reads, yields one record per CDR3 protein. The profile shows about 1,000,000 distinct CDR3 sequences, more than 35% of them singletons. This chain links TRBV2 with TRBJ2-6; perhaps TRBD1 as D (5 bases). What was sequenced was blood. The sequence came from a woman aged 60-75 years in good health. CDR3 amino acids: CASSDWSSGANVPTF. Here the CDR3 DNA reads TGTGCCAGCAGTGATTGGTCCTCTGGGGCCAACGTCCCGACTTTC.